This T cell receptor (beta chain) was profiled in a study of blood T cell repertoires in COVID-19. Study summary: The United States, Italy and Spain were the sources of the acute and convalescent COVID-19 samples. T cells, B-cell-depleted T cells, or PBMCs provided the cDNA or gDNA that served as material.

Trimming shortened V by 0 bases and J by 11 bases, and 8 bases separated the two germline ends. Germline-derived CDR1 and CDR2 are SGHDN and FVKESK. CDR3 size: 13 residues. Enrollment of patients from Seattle took place during active infection, with longitudinal follow-up. The data were produced by immunoSEQ multiplex PCR, yet TCRdb's version contains in-frame clones alone and is incomplete. The data show 250,000 to 350,000 clones, with about 88% seen just once and 10% to 15% held by the top ten. This sequence joins TRBV14 and TRBJ1-6, with D unclear. Source material: peripheral blood. The sequence came from a woman in her 70s with COVID-19, enrolled during active disease. The CDR3 is CASSQDRRTPLHF. The CDR3 coding sequence is TGTGCCAGCAGCCAAGATAGGAGGACACCCCTCCACTTT.